The clone carrying this T cell receptor beta chain was observed a few times. This record comes from a study of response to subunit inactivated influenza vaccine. Each CDR3 protein is one row after TCRdb ran MiXCR on the RT-PCR reads. The sample lists 530,000 or so distinct CDR3 sequences, approximately 15% occurring once. The TCR comes from a man aged 50-59 years who received an inactivated influenza vaccine. Source: PBMCs from blood, taken 12 days after vaccination.

The CDR3, as DNA: TGTGCCAGCAGCTTGGAAGCCGCGGGAGCCGGGGAGCTGTTTTTT. Protein product: CASSLEAAGAGELFF. The rearrangement uses TRBV5-5 and TRBJ2-2; TRBD2 agrees at 7 bases. The CDR3 totals 15 residues. Per the germline V gene, CDR1 is SGHKS and CDR2 is YYEKEE (reference sequence). The V and J ends lost 0 bases and 6 bases, in that order; junction bases with no gene match: 5.